One sample yielded the 18 T cell receptor beta chains listed below, sequenced in a study of T cells in Graves' hyperthyroidism and ophthalmopathy. RNA transcripts provided the source from which TCR beta CDR3 regions were amplified. Researchers ran a first-round RT-PCR on the TCR CDR3 using the HTBI primer set. TCRdb called the multiplex PCR reads again in MiXCR, with one record for every CDR3 protein. The data show approximately 520,000 distinct CDR3 sequences, roughly 25% seen once. The sequenced sample was blood. The receptors here all came from a woman in her twenties or thirties with Graves' ophthalmopathy.

Regarding this clonotype: One end of the junction is discordant with germline, which a read error may explain. The chain recombines TRBV12-3 or TRBV12-4 with TRBJ1-5, with a possible D match to TRBD1 (6 bases). This CDR3 has 15 residues. CDR3 DNA: TGTGCCAGCAGTCATACAGGGTTGCCGGATCAGCCTCAGCATTTT. Protein: CASSHTGLPDQPQHF.

At least ten counts were recorded for this clonotype. The chain uses TRBV4-1 and TRBJ1-2; D perhaps matches TRBD1 (5 bases). The CDR3 runs 16 residues. The V end lost 0 bases, the J end lost 4 bases, and 15 bases lay between the germline ends. The germline V gene has CDR1 MGHRA and CDR2 YSYEKL. CDR3 sequence: CASSQDHAGVGYGYTF. The DNA of the CDR3 is TGCGCCAGCAGCCAAGATCATGCGGGGGTAGGCTATGGCTACACCTTC.

The chain employs TRBV11-2 and TRBJ2-7; maybe TRBD1 (5 bases). V lost 7 bases and J 4 bases, leaving 23 bases between the germline ends. The CDR3 covers 16 residues. CDR1 and CDR2 from the germline V gene are SGHAT and FQNNGV. CDR3 protein: CASNIPGVRRGYEQYF. The CDR3 nucleotides read TGTGCCAGCAACATCCCCGGTGTAAGAAGGGGTTACGAGCAGTACTTC.

V and J are TRBV12-3 or TRBV12-4 and TRBJ1-1; D is ambiguous. Trimming pared 6 bases from V and 2 bases from J, leaving 13 bases between. CDR3 length: 14 amino acids. CDR3: CASRTHLVNTEAFF. The CDR3 coding sequence is TGTGCCAGCAGGACTCACCTTGTTAACACTGAAGCTTTCTTT.

This clonotype showed up many times. This sequence joins TRBV29-1 and TRBJ2-5; TRBD2 matches 7 bases. Germline V gives CDR1 SQVTM, CDR2 ANQGSEA. J lost 2 bases, V lost 4 bases, and 4 bases had no gene match. The CDR3 has 13 residues. DNA of the CDR3: TGCAGCGTTGCGCGGGGGAGACAAGAGACCCAGTACTTC. Translated: CSVARGRQETQYF.

Many counts were recorded for this clonotype. The chain uses TRBV5-1 and TRBJ1-2; D is possibly TRBD1 (6 bases). The CDR3 runs 14 residues. The V and J ends lost 0 bases and 8 bases respectively, with 14 bases between them. From germline, CDR1 is SGHRS and CDR2 YFSETQ. In DNA form, the CDR3 reads TGCGCCAGCAGCTTGGCCGGGGAGGGGGACGGCTACACCTTC. It yields the protein CASSLAGEGDGYTF.

There are a few counts of this clonotype. The chain has TRBV12-3 or TRBV12-4 and TRBJ1-5, with a weak D call TRBD1 (5 bases). The CDR3 spans 14 residues. The V and J ends lost 3 bases and 7 bases respectively, with 13 bases between them. The CDR3: CASSFWQGGQPQHF. The DNA for the CDR3 is TGTGCCAGCAGTTTTTGGCAGGGCGGACAGCCCCAGCATTTT.

This clonotype has a count of ten or more. The rearrangement joins TRBV7-8 to TRBJ1-1; a weak D match, TRBD1 (5 bases). Germline values: CDR1 SGHVS, CDR2 FQNEAQ. V shed 1 base and J shed 1 base, with 13 bases lying between them. The CDR3 loop spans 16 amino acids. CDR3 in amino acids: CASSLVVVRENTEAFF. The CDR3 nucleotides are TGTGCCAGCAGCTTAGTGGTGGTCAGGGAGAACACTGAAGCTTTCTTT. Variable domain in full (rest from reference TRBV7-8 and TRBJ1-1): GAGVSQSPRYKVAKRGQDVALRCDPISGHVSLFWYQQALGQGPEFLTYFQNEAQLDKSGLPSDRFFAERPEGSVSTLKIQRTQQEDSAVYLCASSLVVVRENTEAFFGQGTRLTVV.

There are many counts of this clonotype. The J gene is TRBJ1-1, the V gene TRBV18; perhaps TRBD1 as D (6 bases). The CDR3 loop spans 14 amino acids. Trimming removed 5 bases from V and 1 base from J, with 11 bases in between. Germline V CDR1 and CDR2: KGHSH, LQKENI. The CDR3 DNA is TGTGCCAGCTCATCGTCGGACAGGAACACTGAAGCTTTCTTT. Translated: CASSSSDRNTEAFF.

There are many counts of this clonotype. The rearrangement joins TRBV2 to TRBJ1-1; TRBD1 is a possible D gene (5 bases). This CDR3 region has 13 residues. V lost 7 bases and J 4 bases, leaving 13 bases between the germline ends. Germline-derived CDR1 and CDR2 are SNHLY and FYNNEI. CDR3 loop: CASIGGFGTEAFF. In DNA form, the CDR3 reads TGTGCCAGCATCGGGGGGTTTGGCACTGAAGCTTTCTTT.

At least ten counts were recorded for this clonotype. The rearrangement uses TRBV29-1 and TRBJ1-1, with D possibly matching TRBD1 (5 bases). This CDR3 spans 13 amino acids. With 5 bases removed from V and 3 bases from J, the gap between germline ends came to 13 bases. Germline CDR1 reads SQVTM; CDR2 reads ANQGSEA. The CDR3: CSVRDGMHTEAFF. The CDR3 DNA reads TGCAGCGTTAGGGACGGCATGCACACTGAAGCTTTCTTT.

This clonotype occurred a few times. The chain is built from TRBV6-5 and TRBJ2-5; 10 bases line up with TRBD2. V was clipped by 4 bases and J by 1 base; unmatched bases: 0. CDR3 length equals 14 residues. Germline V gene data show CDR1 as MNHEY and CDR2 as SVGAGI. This CDR3 reads CASSWTSGQETQYF. The DNA for the CDR3 is TGTGCCAGCAGTTGGACTAGCGGCCAAGAGACCCAGTACTTC.

This clonotype was picked up many times. The rearrangement links TRBV7-9 to TRBJ1-1, with a possible D match to TRBD1 (6 bases). The CDR3 is made up of 15 amino acids. Germline V gene lookup returns CDR1 SEHNR and CDR2 FQNEAQ (reference sequence). V lost 2 bases and J 3 bases, leaving 13 bases between the germline ends. CDR3 bases: TGTGCCAGCAGCTTATCGTTGGGGGCTTACACTGAAGCTTTCTTT. Protein product: CASSLSLGAYTEAFF.

Only a few counts were recorded for this clonotype. The J gene is TRBJ2-2, the V gene TRBV28; D is unresolved. CDR1 is MDHEN and CDR2 is SYDVKM in the germline V gene. Between the trimmed V and J ends, which lost 7 bases and 4 bases, there was a span of 10 bases. This CDR3 has 13 residues. The CDR3 reads CASTHPGTGELFF. DNA for the CDR3: TGTGCCAGCACACATCCTGGCACCGGGGAGCTGTTTTTT.

This clonotype was seen repeatedly, ten times or more. The gene calls are TRBV24-1 and TRBJ1-2, with D perhaps TRBD1 (5 bases). The CDR3 runs 12 residues. Germline loops: CDR1 KGHDR, CDR2 SFDVKD. V gave up 6 bases and J gave up 10 bases, with 14 bases separating them. Here the CDR3 DNA reads TGTGCCACCAGTTCCGGGACGGTTGCCTACACCTTC. Its translation: CATSSGTVAYTF.

V gene TRBV6-5 combines with J gene TRBJ1-1, with D unclear. The CDR3 contains 14 residues. Trimming shortened V by 2 bases and J by 1 base, and 8 bases separated the two germline ends. Germline-derived CDR1 and CDR2 are MNHEY and SVGAGI. The CDR3 sequence: CASSYVRKNTEAFF. The CDR3 DNA reads TGTGCCAGCAGTTACGTCAGAAAGAACACTGAAGCTTTCTTT.

This clonotype was found many times. This chain joins TRBV20-1 and TRBJ1-2; TRBD1 might be the D (5 bases). CDR3 size: 17 residues. V was pared by 1 base and J by 4 bases, with 22 bases between. The germline CDR1 and CDR2 sequences are DFQATT and SNEGSKA (reference sequence). Here the CDR3 reads CSARAEQLQVWGYGYTF. The CDR3 DNA is TGCAGTGCTAGAGCCGAACAACTACAGGTTTGGGGCTATGGCTACACCTTC.

This clonotype appeared a few times. The chain carries TRBV10-3 and TRBJ2-4; no clear D gene. V gave up 8 bases and J gave up 0 bases, with 8 bases separating them. CDR1 is ENHRY, CDR2 SYGVKD, per germline. This CDR3 comprises 13 residues. CDR3 residues: CAIGSLAKNIQYF. CDR3 nucleotide sequence: TGTGCCATCGGTAGCCTAGCCAAAAACATTCAGTACTTC.